This TCR beta chain is from a study of beta chain features in type 1 diabetes. The entirety of the isolated RNA underwent reverse transcription, so expressed TCRB transcripts were sequenced. Sequenced by immunoSEQ multiplex PCR; TCRdb stores in-frame clones only, minus some. The repertoire includes 300,000 to 350,000 clones, less than 9.5% of them detected once, and more than 0.4% sits in the top ten. The ends were cut back, 1 base at V and 10 bases at J, with 9 bases in the middle. The germline V gene encodes CDR1 LGHNA and CDR2 YSLEER. This CDR3 region has 12 residues. The sequence was collected from a woman younger than 35 in good health. The chain recombines TRBV4-3 with TRBJ2-3, with D unresolved. The sequenced material came from central memory CD4+ T cells from blood. CDR3 residues: CASSQGDGAQYF. CDR3 in DNA: TGCGCCAGCAGCCAAGGGGATGGGGCGCAGTATTTT.